This note documents a single T cell receptor (beta chain) sequence. The antigen is unknown. These data come from a study of cytomegalovirus exposure and HLA in healthy donors. Broader study findings: A later analysis reported that several of the most significant clusters appeared to be linked to common viral pathogens, among them Epstein-Barr virus. Sequencing had likely introduced a cluster of highly shared sequence variants as an artifact. Overall, around 160 TCR beta chains were annotated as cytomegalovirus-associated. Earlier analysis found most TCR beta V segments productive about 90% or about 30% of the time.

The study ran its PCR with 60 Vbeta and 13 Jbeta primers. Repertoires were generated with immunoSEQ multiplex PCR, while TCRdb's copy carries only in-frame clones and drops some. Of more than 140,000 clones in the sample, roughly four fifths were seen once. Per the germline V gene, CDR1 is MGHRA and CDR2 is YSYEKL. The CDR3 consists of 15 residues. Trimming cost V 3 bases and J 13 bases, with 19 bases left between them. The sequence came from a man aged 25-40 years in good health and CMV-seropositive. The sequencing sample was made of PBMCs. V and J are TRBV4-1 and TRBJ1-6, with D perhaps TRBD1 (5 bases). CDR3 sequence: CASSQSGLPWDPLHF. The DNA of the CDR3 is TGCGCCAGCAGCCAGTCGGGACTCCCGTGGGACCCCCTCCACTTT.